This TCR beta chain was identified during a study of blood T cell repertoires in COVID-19. The CDR3 is made up of 13 amino acids. Germline lookup yields CDR1 LGHDT and CDR2 YNNKEL (reference sequence). V was clipped by 1 base and J by 5 bases, with 8 bases between them. Authors' methods: Estimated nucleated cell counts came from reference gene primer amplification. Measured with immunoSEQ multiplex PCR; TCRdb has only the in-frame clones, and not every one. V and J calls and clone size are those listed in that table; D and trimming were worked out from the DNA. The table has just under 300,000 clones, more than 85% seen once.

Sample: peripheral blood. This chain uses TRBV3-1 (or the pseudogene TRBV3-2) with TRBJ2-5, with no clear D. The origin of this receptor is a man in his 70s with acute or convalescent COVID-19. The DNA for the CDR3 is TGTGCCAGCAGCCAAGCCCGTGCGGAGACCCAGTACTTC. Amino acids: CASSQARAETQYF.